Described below is a single T cell receptor (beta chain) sequence and its context. What this receptor recognizes is not known. Nothing much larger sits one base from this clone, and base qualities are not available. The library was made by the immunoSEQ multiplex PCR assay. This is the immuneACCESS table as TCRdb keeps it, with only in-frame sequences that have V and J called. A part of the clones is gone; compared with another copy, unresolved V genes explain less than half, and the rest is unexplained. This sample comprises some 400,000 clones, 85% to 95% of them detected only once. In total, the top ten clones hold approximately 0.02% of the sample. The data were taken from a study of shared T cell receptors in the human thymus (dated by TCRdb to about 2021). Study-wide context: The study examined how self-reactive, shared T-cell receptor alpha chains are generated in the human thymus.

V was cut back by 0 bases and J by 7 bases, leaving a gap of 11 bases between them. CDR1 and CDR2 (SGDLS, YYNGEE) derive from the germline V gene. Including the terminal cysteine and phenylalanine, the CDR3 comprises 14 residues. Left in the record is the CDR3 DNA by itself, 42 bases read in frame from the first base. The specimen was thymocytes. This receptor was identified in a human donor. In this chain, TRBV9 is recombined with TRBJ2-1; the D gene lacks a confident call. The nucleotide sequence reads as follows: TGTGCCAGCAGCGTAGCTAAACACAATAATGAGCAGTTCTTC. This yields the protein CASSVAKHNNEQFF.